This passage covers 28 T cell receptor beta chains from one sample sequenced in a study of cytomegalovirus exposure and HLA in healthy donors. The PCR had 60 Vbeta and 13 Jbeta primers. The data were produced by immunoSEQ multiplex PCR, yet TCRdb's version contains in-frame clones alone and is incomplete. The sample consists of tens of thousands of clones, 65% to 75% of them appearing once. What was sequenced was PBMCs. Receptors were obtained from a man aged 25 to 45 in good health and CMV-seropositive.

The CDR3 nucleotides read TGTGCCAGCAGCTTGGCCCGGGCGGGCGGAAACACTGAAGCTTTCTTT. It encodes CASSLARAGGNTEAFF. The rearrangement links TRBV5-4 to TRBJ1-1; D is unclear. The germline CDR1 and CDR2 sequences are SGHNT and YYREEE (reference sequence). The CDR3 is made up of 16 amino acids. V shed 0 bases and J shed 2 bases, with 14 bases lying between them. The full variable domain, with the rest looked up from reference TRBV5-4 and TRBJ1-1, is ETGVTQSPTHLIKTRGQQVTLRCSSQSGHNTVSWYQQALGQGPQFIFQYYREEENGRGNFPPRFSGLQFPNYSSELNVNALELDDSALYLCASSLARAGGNTEAFFGQGTRLTVV.

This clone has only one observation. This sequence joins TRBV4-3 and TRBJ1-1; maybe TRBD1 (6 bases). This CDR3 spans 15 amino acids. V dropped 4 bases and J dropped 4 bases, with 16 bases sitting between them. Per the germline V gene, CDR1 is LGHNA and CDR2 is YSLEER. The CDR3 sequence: CASSLGALGTTEAFF. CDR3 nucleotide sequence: TGCGCCAGCAGCCTGGGGGCTTTGGGGACCACTGAAGCTTTCTTT.

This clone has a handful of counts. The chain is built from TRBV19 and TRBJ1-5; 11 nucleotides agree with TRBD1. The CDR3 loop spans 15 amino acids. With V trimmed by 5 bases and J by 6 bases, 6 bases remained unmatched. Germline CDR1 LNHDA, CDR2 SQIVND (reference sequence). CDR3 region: CASSVRDRGFQPQHF. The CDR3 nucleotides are TGTGCCAGTAGTGTTCGGGACAGGGGGTTTCAGCCCCAGCATTTT.

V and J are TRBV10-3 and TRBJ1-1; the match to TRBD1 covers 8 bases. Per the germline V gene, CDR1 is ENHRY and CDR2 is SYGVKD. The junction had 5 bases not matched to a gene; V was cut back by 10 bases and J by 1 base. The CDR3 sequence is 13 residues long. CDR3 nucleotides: TGTGCCAGCCTCGGGACAGGGAACACTGAAGCTTTCTTT. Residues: CASLGTGNTEAFF.

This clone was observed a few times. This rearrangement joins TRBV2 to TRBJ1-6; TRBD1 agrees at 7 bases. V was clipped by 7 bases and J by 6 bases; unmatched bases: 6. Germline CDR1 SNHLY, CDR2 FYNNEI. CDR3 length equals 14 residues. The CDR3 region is CASKGDSVNSPLHF. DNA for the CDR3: TGTGCCAGCAAGGGGGACAGCGTTAATTCACCCCTCCACTTT.

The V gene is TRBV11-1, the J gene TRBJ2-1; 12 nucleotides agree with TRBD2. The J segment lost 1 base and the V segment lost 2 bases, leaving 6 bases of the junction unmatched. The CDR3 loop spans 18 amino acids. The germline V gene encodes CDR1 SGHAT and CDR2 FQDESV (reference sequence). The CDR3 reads CASSLHMTSGGSYNEQFF. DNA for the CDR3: TGTGCCAGCAGCTTACATATGACTAGCGGGGGATCCTACAATGAGCAGTTCTTC.

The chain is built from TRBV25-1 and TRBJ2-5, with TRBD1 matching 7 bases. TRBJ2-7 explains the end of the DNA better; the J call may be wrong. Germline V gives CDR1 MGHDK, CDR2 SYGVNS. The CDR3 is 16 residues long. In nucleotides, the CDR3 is TGTGCCAGCAGTGAATCTCGGGACAGTCTCGGCTACGAGCAGTACTTC. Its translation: CASSESRDSLGYEQYF.

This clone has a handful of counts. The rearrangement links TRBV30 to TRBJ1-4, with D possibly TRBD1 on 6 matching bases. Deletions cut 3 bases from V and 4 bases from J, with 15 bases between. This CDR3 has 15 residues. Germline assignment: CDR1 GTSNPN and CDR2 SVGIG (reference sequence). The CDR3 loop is CAWSPPQGLNEKLFF. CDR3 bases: TGTGCCTGGAGCCCCCCGCAGGGGCTTAATGAAAAACTGTTTTTT. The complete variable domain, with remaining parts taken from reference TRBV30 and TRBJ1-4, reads SQTIHQWPATLVQPVGSPLSLECTVEGTSNPNLYWYRQAAGRGLQLLFYSVGIGQISSEVPQNLSASRPQDRQFILSSKKLLLSDSGFYLCAWSPPQGLNEKLFFGSGTQLSVL.

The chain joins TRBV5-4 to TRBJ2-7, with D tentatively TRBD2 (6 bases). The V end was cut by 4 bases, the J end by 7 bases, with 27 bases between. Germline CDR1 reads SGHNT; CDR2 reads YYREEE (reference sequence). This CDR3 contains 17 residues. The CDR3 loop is CASSPPGLNIPTREQYF. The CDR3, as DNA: TGTGCCAGCAGCCCCCCGGGACTCAATATTCCCACGAGAGAGCAGTACTTC.

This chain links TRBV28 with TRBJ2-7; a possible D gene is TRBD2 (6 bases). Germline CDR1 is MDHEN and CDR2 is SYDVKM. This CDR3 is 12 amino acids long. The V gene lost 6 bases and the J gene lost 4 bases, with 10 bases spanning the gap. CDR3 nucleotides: TGTGCCAGCAGGTGGGGGAGGTACGAGCAGTACTTC. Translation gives CASRWGRYEQYF.

CDR3 coding DNA: TGTGCCAGCAGTCTAAAAACAGGGTTATCGGCCGGGGAGCTGTTTTTT. Translated, it gives CASSLKTGLSAGELFF. This rearrangement joins TRBV27 to TRBJ2-2, with a weak D call TRBD1 (6 bases). Germline lookup yields CDR1 MNHEY and CDR2 SMNVEV (reference sequence). With 5 bases removed from V and 6 bases from J, the gap between germline ends came to 19 bases. There are 16 residues in the CDR3.

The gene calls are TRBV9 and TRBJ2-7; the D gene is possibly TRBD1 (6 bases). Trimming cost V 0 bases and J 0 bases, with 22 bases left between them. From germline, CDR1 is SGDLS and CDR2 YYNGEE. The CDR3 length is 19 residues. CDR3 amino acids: CASSVGGGLSRGSSYEQYF. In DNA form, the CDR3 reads TGTGCCAGCAGCGTAGGAGGGGGTTTAAGCAGGGGAAGCTCCTACGAGCAGTACTTC.

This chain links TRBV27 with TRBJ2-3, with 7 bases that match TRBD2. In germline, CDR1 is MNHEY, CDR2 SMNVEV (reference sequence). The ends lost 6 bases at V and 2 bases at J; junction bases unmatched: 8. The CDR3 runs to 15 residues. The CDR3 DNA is TGTGCCAGCAGGAGAATGACTAGCTCCACAGATACGCAGTATTTT. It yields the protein CASRRMTSSTDTQYF.

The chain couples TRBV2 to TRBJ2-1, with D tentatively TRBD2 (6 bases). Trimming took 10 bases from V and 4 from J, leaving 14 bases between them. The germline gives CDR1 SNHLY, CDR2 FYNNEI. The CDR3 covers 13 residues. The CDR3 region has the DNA TGTGCCACTAGAAGCGGGTCTTACAATGAGCAGTTCTTC. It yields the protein CATRSGSYNEQFF.

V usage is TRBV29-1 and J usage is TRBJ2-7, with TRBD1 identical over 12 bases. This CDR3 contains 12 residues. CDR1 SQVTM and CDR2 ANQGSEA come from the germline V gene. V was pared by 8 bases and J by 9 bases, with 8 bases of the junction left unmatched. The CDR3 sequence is CSTGTGGAVQYF. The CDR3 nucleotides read TGCAGCACCGGGACAGGGGGCGCGGTGCAGTACTTC.

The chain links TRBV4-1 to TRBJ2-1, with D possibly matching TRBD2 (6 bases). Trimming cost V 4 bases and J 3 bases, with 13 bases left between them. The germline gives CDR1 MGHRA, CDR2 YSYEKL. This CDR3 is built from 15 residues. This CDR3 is CASSRGGTNYNEQFF. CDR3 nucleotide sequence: TGCGCCAGCAGCCGTGGGGGGACGAACTACAATGAGCAGTTCTTC.

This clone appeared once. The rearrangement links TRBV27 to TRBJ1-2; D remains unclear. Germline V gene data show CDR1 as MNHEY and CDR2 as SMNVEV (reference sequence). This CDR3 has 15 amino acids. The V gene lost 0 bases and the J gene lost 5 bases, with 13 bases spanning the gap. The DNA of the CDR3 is TGTGCCAGCAGTTTATCCGGGGAGTTCATTTATGGCTACACCTTC. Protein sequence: CASSLSGEFIYGYTF.

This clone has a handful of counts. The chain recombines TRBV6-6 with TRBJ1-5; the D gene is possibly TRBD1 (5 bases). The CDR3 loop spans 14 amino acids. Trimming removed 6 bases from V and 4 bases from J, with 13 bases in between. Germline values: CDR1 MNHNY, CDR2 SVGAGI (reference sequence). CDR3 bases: TGTGCCAGCAGCCAGGGACTGGGAAATCAGCCCCAGCATTTT. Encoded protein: CASSQGLGNQPQHF.

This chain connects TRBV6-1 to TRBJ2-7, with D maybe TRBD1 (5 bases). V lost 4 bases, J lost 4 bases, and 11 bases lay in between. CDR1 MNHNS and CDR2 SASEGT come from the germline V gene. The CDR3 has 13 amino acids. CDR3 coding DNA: TGTGCCAGCAGTGGGACAACCTATTACGAGCAGTACTTC. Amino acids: CASSGTTYYEQYF.

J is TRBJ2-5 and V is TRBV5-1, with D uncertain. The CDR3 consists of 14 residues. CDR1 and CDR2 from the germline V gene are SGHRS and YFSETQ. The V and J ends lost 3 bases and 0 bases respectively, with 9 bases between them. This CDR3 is CASSSTPYQETQYF. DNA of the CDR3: TGCGCCAGCAGCTCTACCCCGTACCAAGAGACCCAGTACTTC.

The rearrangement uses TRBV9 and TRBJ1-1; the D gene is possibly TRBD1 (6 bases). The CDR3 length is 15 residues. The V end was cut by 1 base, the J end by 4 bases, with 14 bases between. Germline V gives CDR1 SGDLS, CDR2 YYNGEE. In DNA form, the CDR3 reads TGTGCCAGCAGCGTAAGTAACCAAGGGGGCACTGAAGCTTTCTTT. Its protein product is CASSVSNQGGTEAFF.

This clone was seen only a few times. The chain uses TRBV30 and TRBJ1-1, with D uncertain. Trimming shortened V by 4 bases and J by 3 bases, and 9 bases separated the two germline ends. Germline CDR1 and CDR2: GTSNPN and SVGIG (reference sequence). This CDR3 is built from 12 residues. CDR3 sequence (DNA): TGTGCCTGGATGTCCCCCGACACTGAAGCTTTCTTT. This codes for CAWMSPDTEAFF.

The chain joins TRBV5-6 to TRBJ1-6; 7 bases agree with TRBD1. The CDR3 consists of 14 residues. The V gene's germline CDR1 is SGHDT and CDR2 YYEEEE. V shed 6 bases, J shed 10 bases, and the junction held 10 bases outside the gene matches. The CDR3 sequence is CASTRRDSLSPLHF. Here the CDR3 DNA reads TGTGCCAGCACTCGCCGGGACAGCCTCTCACCCCTCCACTTT.

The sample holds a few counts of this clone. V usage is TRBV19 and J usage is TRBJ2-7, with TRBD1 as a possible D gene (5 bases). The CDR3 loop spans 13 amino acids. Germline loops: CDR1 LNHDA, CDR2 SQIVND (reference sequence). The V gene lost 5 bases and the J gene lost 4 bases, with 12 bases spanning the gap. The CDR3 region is CASSYTGAYEQYF. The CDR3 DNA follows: TGTGCCAGTAGTTACACAGGAGCTTACGAGCAGTACTTC.

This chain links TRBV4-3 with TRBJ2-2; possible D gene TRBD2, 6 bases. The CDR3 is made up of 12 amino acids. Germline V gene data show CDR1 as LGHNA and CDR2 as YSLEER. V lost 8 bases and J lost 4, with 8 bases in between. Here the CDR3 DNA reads TGCGCCAGCGGCGGGGTCACCGGGGAGCTGTTTTTT. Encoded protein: CASGGVTGELFF.

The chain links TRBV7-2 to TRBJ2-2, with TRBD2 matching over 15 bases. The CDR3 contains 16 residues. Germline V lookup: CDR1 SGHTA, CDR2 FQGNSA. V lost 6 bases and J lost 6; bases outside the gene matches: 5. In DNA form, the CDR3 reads TGTGCCAGCAGAAGGACTAGCGGGGGGGCGGCCGGGGAGCTGTTTTTT. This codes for CASRRTSGGAAGELFF.

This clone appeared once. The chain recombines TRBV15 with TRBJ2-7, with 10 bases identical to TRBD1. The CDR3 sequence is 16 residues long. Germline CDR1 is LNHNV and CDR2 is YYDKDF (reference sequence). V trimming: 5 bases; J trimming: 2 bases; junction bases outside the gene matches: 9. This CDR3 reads CATSGTGTGAAYEQYF. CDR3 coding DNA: TGTGCCACCAGCGGGACCGGGACAGGGGCCGCCTACGAGCAGTACTTC.

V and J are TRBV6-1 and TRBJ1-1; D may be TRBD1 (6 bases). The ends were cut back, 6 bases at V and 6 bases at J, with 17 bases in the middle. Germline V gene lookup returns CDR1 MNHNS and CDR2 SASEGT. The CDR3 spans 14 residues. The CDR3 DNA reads TGTGCCAGCAGGATACAGGGCCAGAAGGCTGAAGCTTTCTTT. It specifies CASRIQGQKAEAFF.